This T cell receptor beta chain was sequenced during a study of a mutant IDH1 vaccine in newly diagnosed glioma. In regard to this clone: As yet, its antigen is unknown.

From germline, CDR1 is MNHEY and CDR2 SMNVEV (reference sequence). CDR3 length: 11 amino acids. The V end was cut by 3 bases, the J end by 11 bases, with 10 bases between. Here immunoSEQ multiplex PCR was the method, and the copy in TCRdb shows in-frame clones only, minus some. In the table there are 40,000 or so clones, roughly 90% of which are singletons. Time point: week 5, during vaccination. Each vaccine dose was 300 ug of mutant IDH1 20-mer peptide, with topical imiquimod. The V call is TRBV27, the J call TRBJ1-1; D remains unclear. The receptor's source is a man aged 45-65 years with glioma. This material consisted of PBMCs, taken from a glioma patient whose treatment included an IDH1 peptide vaccine. Here the CDR3 DNA reads TGTGCCAGCAGTTTGTTGGATTTGGCTTTCTTT. Its protein is CASSLLDLAFF.